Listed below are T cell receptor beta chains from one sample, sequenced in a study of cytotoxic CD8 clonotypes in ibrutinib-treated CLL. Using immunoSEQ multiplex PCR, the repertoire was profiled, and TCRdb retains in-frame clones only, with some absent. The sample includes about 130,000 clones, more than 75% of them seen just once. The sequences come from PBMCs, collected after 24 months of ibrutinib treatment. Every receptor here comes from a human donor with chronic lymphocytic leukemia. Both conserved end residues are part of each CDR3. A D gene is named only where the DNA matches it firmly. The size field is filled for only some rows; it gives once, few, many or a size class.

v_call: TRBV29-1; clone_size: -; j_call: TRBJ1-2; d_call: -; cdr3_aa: CSAPGVLGGYTF; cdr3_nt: TGCAGCGCTCCCGGGGTACTTGGGGGCTACACCTTC
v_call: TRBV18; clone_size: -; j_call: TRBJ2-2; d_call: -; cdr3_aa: CASSPPGGTGELFF; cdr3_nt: TGTGCCAGCTCACCACCGGGGGGAACCGGGGAGCTGTTTTTT
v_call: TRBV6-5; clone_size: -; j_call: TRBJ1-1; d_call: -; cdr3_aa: CASSYSDGSTEAFF; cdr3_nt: TGTGCCAGCAGTTACTCTGACGGGTCCACTGAAGCTTTCTTT
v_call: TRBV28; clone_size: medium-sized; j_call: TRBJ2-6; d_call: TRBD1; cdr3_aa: CASTKQGWARGSGANVLTF; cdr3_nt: TGTGCCAGCACTAAACAGGGGTGGGCTCGCGGGTCCGGGGCCAACGTCCTGACTTTC
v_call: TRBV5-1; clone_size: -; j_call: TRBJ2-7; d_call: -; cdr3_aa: CASSLAGGEQYF; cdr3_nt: TGCGCCAGCAGCTTGGCCGGGGGCGAGCAGTACTTC
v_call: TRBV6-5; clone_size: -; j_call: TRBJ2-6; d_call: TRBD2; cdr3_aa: CATRGGAAGANVLTF; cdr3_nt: TGTGCCACCCGGGGGGGGGCGGCTGGGGCCAACGTCCTGACTTTC
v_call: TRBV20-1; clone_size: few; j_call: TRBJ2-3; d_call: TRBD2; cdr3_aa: CSAGRGDTQYF; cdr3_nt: TGCAGTGCCGGGAGGGGAGATACGCAGTATTTT
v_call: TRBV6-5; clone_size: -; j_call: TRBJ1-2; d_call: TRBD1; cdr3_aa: CASTKWGTGDGYTF; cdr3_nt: TGTGCCAGCACCAAGTGGGGGACAGGCGATGGCTACACCTTC
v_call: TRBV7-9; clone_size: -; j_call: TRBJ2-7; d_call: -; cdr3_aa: CASSLAAGGSYEQYF; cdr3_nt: TGTGCCAGCAGCTTAGCCGCAGGGGGGTCCTACGAGCAGTACTTC
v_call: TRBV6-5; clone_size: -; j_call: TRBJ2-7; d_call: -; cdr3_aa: CARPRGTSSYEQYF; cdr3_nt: TGTGCACGGCCCCGGGGTACCAGCTCCTACGAGCAGTACTTC
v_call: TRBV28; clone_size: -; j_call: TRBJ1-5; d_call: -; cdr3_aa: CARGAQHF; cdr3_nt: TGTGCCAGGGGGGCCCAGCATTTT
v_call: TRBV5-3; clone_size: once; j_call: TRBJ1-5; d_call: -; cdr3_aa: CAGGARDNQPQHF; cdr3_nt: TGTGCCGGCGGGGCCCGGGACAATCAGCCCCAGCATTTT
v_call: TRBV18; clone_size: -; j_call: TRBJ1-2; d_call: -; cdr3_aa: CASSLGTNYGYTF; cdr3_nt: TGTGCCAGCTCACTTGGGACGAACTATGGCTACACCTTC
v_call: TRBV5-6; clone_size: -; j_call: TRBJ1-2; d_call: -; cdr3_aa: CASTRRAGVRGYTF; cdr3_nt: TGTGCCAGCACCCGCCGGGCAGGAGTTCGTGGCTACACCTTC
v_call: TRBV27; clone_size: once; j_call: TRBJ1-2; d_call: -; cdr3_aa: CASSFGQGRLGYTF; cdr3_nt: TGTGCCAGCAGTTTCGGTCAGGGCCGACTCGGCTACACCTTC
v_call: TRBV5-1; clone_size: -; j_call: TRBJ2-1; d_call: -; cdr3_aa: CASSLALSYNEQFF; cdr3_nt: TGCGCCAGCAGCTTGGCCCTCTCCTACAATGAGCAGTTCTTC
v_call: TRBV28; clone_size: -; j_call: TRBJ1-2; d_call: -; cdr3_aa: CASSLRQPTNYGYTF; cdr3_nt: TGTGCCAGCAGTTTACGACAGCCAACTAACTATGGCTACACCTTC
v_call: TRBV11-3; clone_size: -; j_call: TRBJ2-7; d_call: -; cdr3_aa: CASSLDRSRGVAGNEQYF; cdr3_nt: TGTGCCAGCAGCTTAGATCGGTCCAGGGGTGTAGCGGGCAACGAGCAGTACTTC
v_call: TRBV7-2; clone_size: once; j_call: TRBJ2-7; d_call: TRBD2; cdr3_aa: CASSGGGYEQYF; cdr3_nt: TGTGCCAGCAGCGGCGGGGGGTACGAGCAGTACTTC
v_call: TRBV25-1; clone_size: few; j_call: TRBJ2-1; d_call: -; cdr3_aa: CASSAPTPGRAFF; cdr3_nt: TGTGCCAGCAGTGCCCCCACCCCGGGGCGGGCGTTCTTC
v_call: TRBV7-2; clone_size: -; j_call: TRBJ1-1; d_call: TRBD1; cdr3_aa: CASSSGTGGTEAFF; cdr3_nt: TGTGCCAGCAGCTCCGGGACAGGAGGGACTGAAGCTTTCTTT
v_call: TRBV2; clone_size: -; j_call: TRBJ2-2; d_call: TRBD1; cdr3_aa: CANAGGANTGELFF; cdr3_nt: TGTGCCAACGCAGGGGGCGCGAACACCGGGGAGCTGTTTTTT
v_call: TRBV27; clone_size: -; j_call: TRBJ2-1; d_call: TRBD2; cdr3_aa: CASSYTLAGASYNEQFF; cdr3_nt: TGTGCCAGCAGTTACACACTAGCGGGAGCCTCCTACAATGAGCAGTTCTTC
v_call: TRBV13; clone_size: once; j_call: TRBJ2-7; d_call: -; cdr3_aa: CASSLEYEQYF; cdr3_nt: TGTGCCAGCAGCTTAGAGTACGAGCAGTACTTC
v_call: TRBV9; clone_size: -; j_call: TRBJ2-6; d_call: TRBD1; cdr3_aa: CASSVEKGRQGAGANVLTF; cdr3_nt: TGTGCCAGCAGCGTAGAGAAGGGACGGCAGGGGGCTGGGGCCAACGTCCTGACTTTC
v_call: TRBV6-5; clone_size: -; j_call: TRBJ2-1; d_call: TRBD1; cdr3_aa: CASRRDRATYNEQFF; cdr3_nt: TGTGCCAGCAGGCGGGACAGGGCTACATACAATGAGCAGTTCTTC
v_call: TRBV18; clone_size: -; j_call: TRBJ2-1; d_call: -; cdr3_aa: CASSPANRESEQFF; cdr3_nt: TGTGCCAGCTCACCGGCGAACAGGGAAAGTGAGCAGTTCTTC
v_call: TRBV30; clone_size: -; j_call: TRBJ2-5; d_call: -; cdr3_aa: CAWSALGETQYF; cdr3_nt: TGTGCCTGGAGTGCCCTGGGAGAGACCCAGTACTTC
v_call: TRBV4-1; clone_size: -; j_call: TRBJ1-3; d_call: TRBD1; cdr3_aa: CASSREGAGPGNTIYF; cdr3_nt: TGCGCCAGCAGCCGAGAGGGGGCAGGGCCAGGAAACACCATATATTTT
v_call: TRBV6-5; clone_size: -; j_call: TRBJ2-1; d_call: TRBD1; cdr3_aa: CASNKGADFYNEQFF; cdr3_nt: TGTGCCAGCAACAAGGGGGCAGATTTCTACAATGAGCAGTTCTTC
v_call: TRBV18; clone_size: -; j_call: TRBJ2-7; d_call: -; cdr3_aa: CASSPQRGSYEQYF; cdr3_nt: TGTGCCAGCTCACCACAACGGGGGTCCTACGAGCAGTACTTC
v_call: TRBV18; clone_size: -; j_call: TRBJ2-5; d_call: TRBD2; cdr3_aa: CASSATSGRGETQYF; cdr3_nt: TGTGCCAGCTCAGCAACTAGCGGGAGAGGGGAGACCCAGTACTTC
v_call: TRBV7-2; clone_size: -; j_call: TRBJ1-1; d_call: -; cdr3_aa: CASSTQSNTEAFF; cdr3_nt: TGTGCCAGCAGTACACAATCAAACACTGAAGCTTTCTTT
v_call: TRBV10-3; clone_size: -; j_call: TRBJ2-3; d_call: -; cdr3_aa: CAIRTGQTDTQYF; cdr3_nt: TGTGCCATCAGGACCGGACAGACAGATACGCAGTATTTT
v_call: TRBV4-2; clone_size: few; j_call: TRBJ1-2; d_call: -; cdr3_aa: CASSQGQGLEEHGYTF; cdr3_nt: TGTGCCAGCAGCCAAGGGCAGGGGTTGGAAGAGCATGGCTACACCTTC